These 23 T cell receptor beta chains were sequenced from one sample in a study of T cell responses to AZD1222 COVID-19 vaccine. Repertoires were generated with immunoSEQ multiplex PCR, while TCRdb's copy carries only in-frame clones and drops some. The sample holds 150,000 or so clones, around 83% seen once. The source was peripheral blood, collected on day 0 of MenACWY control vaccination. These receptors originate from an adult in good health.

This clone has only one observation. CDR3 region: CASSQGFGNTIYF. The CDR3, as DNA: TGTGCCAGCAGCCAGGGTTTTGGAAACACCATATATTTT. V usage is TRBV7-2 and J usage is TRBJ1-3, with a possible D match to TRBD1 (5 bases). The CDR3 length is 13 residues. Between the trimmed V and J ends, which lost 5 bases and 3 bases, there was a span of 8 bases. The germline CDR1 and CDR2 sequences are SGHTA and FQGNSA.

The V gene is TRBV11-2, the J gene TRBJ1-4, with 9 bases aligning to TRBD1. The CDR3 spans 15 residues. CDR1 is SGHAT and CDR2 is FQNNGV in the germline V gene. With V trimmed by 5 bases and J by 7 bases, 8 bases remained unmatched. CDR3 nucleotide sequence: TGTGCCAGCAGCACTAACAGGGGGCCGAGTGAAAAACTGTTTTTT. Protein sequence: CASSTNRGPSEKLFF.

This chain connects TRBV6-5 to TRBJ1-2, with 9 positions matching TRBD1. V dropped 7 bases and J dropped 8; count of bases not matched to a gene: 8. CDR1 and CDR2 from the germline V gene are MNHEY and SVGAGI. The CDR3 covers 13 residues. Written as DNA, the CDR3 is TGTGCCAGCACCCGGGACAGGGCCAGGGGCTACACCTTC. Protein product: CASTRDRARGYTF.

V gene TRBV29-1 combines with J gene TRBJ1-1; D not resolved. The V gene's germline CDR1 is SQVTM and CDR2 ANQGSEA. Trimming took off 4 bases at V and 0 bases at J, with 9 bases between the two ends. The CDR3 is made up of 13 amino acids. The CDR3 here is CSVVPGLNTEAFF. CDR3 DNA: TGCAGCGTTGTCCCGGGCCTGAACACTGAAGCTTTCTTT.

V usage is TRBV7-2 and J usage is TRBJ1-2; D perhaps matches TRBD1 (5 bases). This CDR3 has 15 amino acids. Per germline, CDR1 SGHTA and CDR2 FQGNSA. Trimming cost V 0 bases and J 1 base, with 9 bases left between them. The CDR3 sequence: CASSLAWGNNYGYTF. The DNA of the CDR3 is TGTGCCAGCAGCTTAGCCTGGGGGAATAACTATGGCTACACCTTC.

The CDR3 region has the DNA TGTGCCAGCAGTTACTCTCGACAAATCGCAGGAAGTGGCTACACCTTC. Protein: CASSYSRQIAGSGYTF. The gene calls are TRBV6-5 and TRBJ1-2; no clear D gene. The CDR3 length is 16 residues. V lost 0 bases and J lost 7, with 18 bases in between. Germline assignment: CDR1 MNHEY and CDR2 SVGAGI.

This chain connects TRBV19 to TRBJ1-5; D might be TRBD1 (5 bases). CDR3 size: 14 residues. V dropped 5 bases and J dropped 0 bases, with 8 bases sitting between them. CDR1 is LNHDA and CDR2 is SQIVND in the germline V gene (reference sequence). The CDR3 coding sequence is TGTGCCAGTAGTTACAGGAATAGCAATCAGCCCCAGCATTTT. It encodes CASSYRNSNQPQHF.

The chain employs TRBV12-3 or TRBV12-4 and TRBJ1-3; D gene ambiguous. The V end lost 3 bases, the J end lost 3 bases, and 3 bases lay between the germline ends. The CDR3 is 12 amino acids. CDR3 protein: CASSFIGNTIYF. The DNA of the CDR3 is TGTGCCAGCAGTTTCATTGGAAACACCATATATTTT.

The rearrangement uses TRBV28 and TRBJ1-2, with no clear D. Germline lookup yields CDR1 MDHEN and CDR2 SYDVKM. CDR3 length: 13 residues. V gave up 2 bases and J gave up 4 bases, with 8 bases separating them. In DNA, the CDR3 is TGTGCCAGCAGTTTAGGAGCGATCTATGGCTACACCTTC. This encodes CASSLGAIYGYTF.

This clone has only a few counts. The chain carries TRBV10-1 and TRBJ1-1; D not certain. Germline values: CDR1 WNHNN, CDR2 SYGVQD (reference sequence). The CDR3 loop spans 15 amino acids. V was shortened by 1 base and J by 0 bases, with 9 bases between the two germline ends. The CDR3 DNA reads TGCGCCAGCAGTGAGTTAACCGGCTTGAACACTGAAGCTTTCTTT. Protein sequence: CASSELTGLNTEAFF.

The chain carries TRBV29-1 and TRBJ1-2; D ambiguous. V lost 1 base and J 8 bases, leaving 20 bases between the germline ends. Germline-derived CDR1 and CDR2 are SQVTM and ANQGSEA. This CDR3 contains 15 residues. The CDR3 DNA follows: TGCAGCGTTGAAGCCGACTCGACCCCAACGTGGGGCTACACCTTC. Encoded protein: CSVEADSTPTWGYTF.

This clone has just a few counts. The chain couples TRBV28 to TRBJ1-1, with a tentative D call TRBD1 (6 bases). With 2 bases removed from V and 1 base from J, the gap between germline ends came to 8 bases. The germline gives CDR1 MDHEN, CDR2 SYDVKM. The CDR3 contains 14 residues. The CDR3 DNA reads TGTGCCAGCAGTTTACTAGGGGGGAACACTGAAGCTTTCTTT. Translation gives CASSLLGGNTEAFF.

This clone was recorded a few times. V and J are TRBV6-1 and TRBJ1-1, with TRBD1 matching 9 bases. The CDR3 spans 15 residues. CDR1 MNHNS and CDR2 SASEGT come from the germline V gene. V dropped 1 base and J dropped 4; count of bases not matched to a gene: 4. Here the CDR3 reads CASSEDWGQGTEAFF. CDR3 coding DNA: TGTGCCAGCAGTGAAGATTGGGGACAGGGCACTGAAGCTTTCTTT.

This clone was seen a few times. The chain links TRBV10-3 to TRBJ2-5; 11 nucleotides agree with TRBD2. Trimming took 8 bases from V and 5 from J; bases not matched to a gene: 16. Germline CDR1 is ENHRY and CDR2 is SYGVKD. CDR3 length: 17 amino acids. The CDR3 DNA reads TGTGCCATCGGCGTCTCCGGTAGCGGGGGGGCCGATGAGACCCAGTACTTC. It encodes CAIGVSGSGGADETQYF.

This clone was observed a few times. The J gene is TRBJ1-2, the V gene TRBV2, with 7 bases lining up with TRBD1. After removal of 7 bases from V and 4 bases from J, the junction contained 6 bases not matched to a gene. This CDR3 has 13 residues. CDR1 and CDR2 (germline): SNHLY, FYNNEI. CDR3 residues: CASNDRATYGYTF. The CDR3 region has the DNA TGTGCCAGCAACGACAGGGCGACCTATGGCTACACCTTC. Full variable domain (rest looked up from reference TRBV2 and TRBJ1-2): EPEVTQTPSHQVTQMGQEVILRCVPISNHLYFYWYRQILGQKVEFLVSFYNNEISEKSEIFDDQFSVERPDGSNFTLKIRSTKLEDSAMYFCASNDRATYGYTFGSGTRLTVV.

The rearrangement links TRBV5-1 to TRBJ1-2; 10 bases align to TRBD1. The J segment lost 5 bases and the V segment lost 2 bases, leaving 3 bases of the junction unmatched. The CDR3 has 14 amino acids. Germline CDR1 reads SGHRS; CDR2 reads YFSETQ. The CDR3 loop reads CASSFDRGQYGYTF. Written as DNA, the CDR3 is TGCGCCAGCAGCTTTGACAGGGGGCAATATGGCTACACCTTC.

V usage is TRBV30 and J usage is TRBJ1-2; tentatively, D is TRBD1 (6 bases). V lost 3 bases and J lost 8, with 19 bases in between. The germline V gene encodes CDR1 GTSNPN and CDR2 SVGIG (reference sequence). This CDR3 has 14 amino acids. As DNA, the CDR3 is TGTGCCTGGAGCGCTACGGGGGGGCTTAGGGGCTACACCTTC. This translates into CAWSATGGLRGYTF.

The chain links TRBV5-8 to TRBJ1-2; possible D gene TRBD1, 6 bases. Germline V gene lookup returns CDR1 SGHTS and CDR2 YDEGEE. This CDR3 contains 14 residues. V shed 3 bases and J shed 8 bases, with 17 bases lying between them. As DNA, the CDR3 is TGTGCCAGCAGCTACTCAGAGGGGGGAGGCGGCTACACCTTC. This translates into CASSYSEGGGGYTF.

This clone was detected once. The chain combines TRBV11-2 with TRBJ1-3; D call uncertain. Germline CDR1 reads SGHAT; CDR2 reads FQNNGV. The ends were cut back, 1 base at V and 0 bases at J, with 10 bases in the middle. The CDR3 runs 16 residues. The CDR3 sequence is CASSLGRHPSGNTIYF. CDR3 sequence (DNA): TGTGCCAGCAGCTTAGGCCGCCACCCCTCTGGAAACACCATATATTTT.

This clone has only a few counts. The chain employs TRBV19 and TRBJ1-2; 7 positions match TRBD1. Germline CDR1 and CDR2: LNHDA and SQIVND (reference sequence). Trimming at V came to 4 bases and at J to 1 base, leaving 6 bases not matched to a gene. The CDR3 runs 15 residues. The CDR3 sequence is CASSTQGRLNYGYTF. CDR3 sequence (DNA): TGTGCCAGTAGTACACAGGGGAGACTTAACTATGGCTACACCTTC.

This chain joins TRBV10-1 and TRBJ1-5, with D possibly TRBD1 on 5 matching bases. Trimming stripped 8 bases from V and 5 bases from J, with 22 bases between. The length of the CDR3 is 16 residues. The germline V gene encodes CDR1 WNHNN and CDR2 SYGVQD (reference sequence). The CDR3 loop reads CASPTLGEGSHQPQHF. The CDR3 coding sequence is TGCGCCAGCCCCACCTTAGGGGAAGGCTCCCATCAGCCCCAGCATTTT.

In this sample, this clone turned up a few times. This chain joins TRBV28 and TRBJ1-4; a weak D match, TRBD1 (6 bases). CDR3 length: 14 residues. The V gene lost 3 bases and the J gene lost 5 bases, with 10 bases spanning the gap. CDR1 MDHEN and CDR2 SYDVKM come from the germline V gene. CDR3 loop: CASSFRGPNEKLFF. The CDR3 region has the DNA TGTGCCAGCAGTTTCAGGGGACCCAATGAAAAACTGTTTTTT.

The CDR3 DNA reads as TGTGCCAGCAGCCAAGATACCGTAGACTATGGCTACACCTTC. This gives the protein CASSQDTVDYGYTF. The genes are TRBV14 and TRBJ1-2, with D unclear. This CDR3 contains 14 residues. Germline V lookup: CDR1 SGHDN, CDR2 FVKESK. Between the trimmed V and J ends, which lost 0 bases and 3 bases, there was a span of 8 bases.